The clone carrying this T cell receptor beta chain was recorded many times. The antigen remains undetermined. Then a second PCR, running roughly 7 to 12 cycles, was carried out with a sample-barcoded 5' primer and a J-beta primer mix. TCRdb ran MiXCR on the 5' RACE reads and lists one entry per CDR3 protein. Seen here are about 590,000 distinct CDR3 sequences, roughly 30% observed once, and the top ten hold around 14%. Total RNA, at least 5 micrograms per sample, was extracted from PBMCs. This sample is drawn from a study of blood T cells in healthy people across ages. Study-wide context: With template switching, about one barcoded beta molecule was captured per two T cells.

Whole-study findings and limits: The percentage of naive T cells correlated strongly with TCR beta diversity.

V was pared by 2 bases and J by 4 bases, with 11 bases between. CDR1 is MGHDK and CDR2 is SYGVNS in the germline V gene. The CDR3 extends over 14 amino acids. Sample: blood. This chain connects TRBV25-1 to TRBJ1-2; D is ambiguous. The clonotype comes from a woman older than 75 in good health. CDR3 DNA: TGTGCCAGCAGTGAACGCGCAGGCGCCTATGGCTACACCTTC. Its translation: CASSERAGAYGYTF.